Each of the 29 T cell receptor beta chains below was sequenced from the same sample in a study of cytotoxic CD8 clonotypes in ibrutinib-treated CLL. Generated by immunoSEQ multiplex PCR, the TCRdb table keeps only in-frame clones and is missing some. Of more than 300,000 clones in the sample, about 80% were seen once. Sequences were derived from PBMCs, sampled before ibrutinib treatment. These receptors came from a human donor with chronic lymphocytic leukemia.

CDR3 in amino acids: CASSRDQLAALYNEQFF. The CDR3 DNA reads TGTGCCAGCAGCCGAGATCAACTCGCGGCGCTATACAATGAGCAGTTCTTC. V gene TRBV27 combines with J gene TRBJ2-1; D is undetermined. Trimming left V 6 bases short and J 4 bases short, with 22 bases between. The germline CDR1 and CDR2 sequences are MNHEY and SMNVEV (reference sequence). The length of the CDR3 is 17 residues.

This chain connects TRBV30 to TRBJ2-7; 8 bases agree with TRBD1. Germline trimming cut 5 bases from V and 6 bases from J; bases unmatched to any gene: 6. Per germline, CDR1 GTSNPN and CDR2 SVGIG (reference sequence). CDR3 size: 12 residues. In nucleotides, the CDR3 is TGTGCCTGGGGGACAGGAGAAGTCGAGCAGTACTTC. Its translation is CAWGTGEVEQYF.

The gene calls are TRBV5-1 and TRBJ2-5; 10 bases align to TRBD2. This CDR3 has 17 amino acids. CDR1 and CDR2 from the germline V gene are SGHRS and YFSETQ. V dropped 1 base and J dropped 4; count of bases not matched to a gene: 10. DNA for the CDR3: TGCGCCAGCAGCTTGCAGCCTAGCGGGAGCCCTGGAGAGACCCAGTACTTC. Protein sequence: CASSLQPSGSPGETQYF. Supplemented by reference TRBV5-1 and TRBJ2-5, the full variable domain reads KAGVTQTPRYLIKTRGQQVTLSCSPISGHRSVSWYQQTPGQGLQFLFEYFSETQRNKGNFPGRFSGRQFSNSRSEMNVSTLELGDSALYLCASSLQPSGSPGETQYFGPGTRLLVL.

The table lists this clone with a few counts. The rearrangement links TRBV6-4 to TRBJ2-1; D remains ambiguous. The CDR3 loop spans 13 amino acids. Germline V CDR1 and CDR2: MRHNA, SNTAGT. V lost 0 bases and J 6 bases, leaving 6 bases between the germline ends. CDR3 sequence: CASSDSASNEQFF. CDR3 in DNA: TGTGCCAGCAGTGACTCGGCTAGCAATGAGCAGTTCTTC.

V gene TRBV4-3 combines with J gene TRBJ2-2; D perhaps matches TRBD1 (6 bases). V was cut by 2 bases and J by 5 bases, with 9 bases left in between. The CDR3 has 14 amino acids. In germline, CDR1 is LGHNA, CDR2 YSLEER. The CDR3 loop reads CASSQRRGTGELFF. CDR3 nucleotide sequence: TGCGCCAGCAGCCAACGCAGGGGTACCGGGGAGCTGTTTTTT.

The V and J genes are TRBV18 and TRBJ2-1; 9 bases fit TRBD2. With V trimmed by 0 bases and J by 0 bases, 9 bases remained unmatched. Germline CDR1 KGHSH, CDR2 LQKENI. This CDR3 contains 19 residues. CDR3 in DNA: TGTGCCAGCTCACCACCAAAAACTGTTAGCGGGAGCTCCTACAATGAGCAGTTCTTC. It yields the protein CASSPPKTVSGSSYNEQFF.

This clone was recorded a few times. The chain has TRBV7-9 and TRBJ2-7, with D unclear. This CDR3 region has 12 residues. CDR1 SEHNR and CDR2 FQNEAQ come from the germline V gene (reference sequence). Trimming shortened V by 3 bases and J by 1 base, and 4 bases separated the two germline ends. The CDR3 loop is CASSLESYEQYF. The CDR3, as DNA: TGTGCCAGCAGCTTGGAGTCCTACGAGCAGTACTTC.

This clone was counted a single time. CDR3 sequence: CASRETGGTLVYTF. CDR3 nucleotide sequence: TGTGCCAGCAGGGAGACTGGCGGAACACTCGTGTACACCTTC. This chain joins TRBV2 and TRBJ1-2; D gene unclear. Looked up from germline, CDR1 is SNHLY and CDR2 is FYNNEI. V dropped 6 bases and J dropped 11 bases, with 22 bases sitting between them. The CDR3 runs to 14 residues. Using reference TRBV2 and TRBJ1-2 for the parts outside the CDR3, the full variable domain is EPEVTQTPSHQVTQMGQEVILRCVPISNHLYFYWYRQILGQKVEFLVSFYNNEISEKSEIFDDQFSVERPDGSNFTLKIRSTKLEDSAMYFCASRETGGTLVYTFGSGTRLTVV.

The rearrangement joins TRBV7-9 to TRBJ2-5; unclear D gene. Germline CDR1 is SEHNR and CDR2 is FQNEAQ (reference sequence). The CDR3 length is 13 residues. Trimming stripped 2 bases from V and 7 bases from J, with 11 bases between. CDR3 sequence: CASSLLPPSTQYF. The CDR3, as DNA: TGTGCCAGCAGCTTACTCCCGCCGTCGACCCAGTACTTC.

V and J are TRBV6-5 and TRBJ2-1; 8 bases match TRBD1. V lost 2 bases to trimming and J lost 11 bases; unmatched junction nucleotides: 5. The germline CDR1 and CDR2 sequences are MNHEY and SVGAGI. The CDR3 runs 13 residues. CDR3 residues: CASSYPGTGQQFF. The CDR3 DNA follows: TGTGCCAGCAGTTACCCCGGGACAGGACAGCAGTTCTTC.

The chain is built from TRBV5-1 and TRBJ2-3, with D perhaps TRBD1 or TRBD2 (5 bases each). The germline V gene encodes CDR1 SGHRS and CDR2 YFSETQ. The length of the CDR3 is 15 residues. V lost 0 bases and J 3 bases, leaving 11 bases between the germline ends. This CDR3 is CASSLEGRATDTQYF. The CDR3 coding sequence is TGCGCCAGCAGCTTGGAGGGACGGGCGACAGATACGCAGTATTTT.

The rearrangement links TRBV6-1 to TRBJ2-1; tentatively, D is TRBD1 or TRBD2 (5 bases each). The V end lost 4 bases, the J end lost 0 bases, and 7 bases lay between the germline ends. This CDR3 spans 14 amino acids. Germline V lookup: CDR1 MNHNS, CDR2 SASEGT. CDR3 loop: CASSVGGSYNEQFF. DNA of the CDR3: TGTGCCAGCAGTGTTGGGGGCTCCTACAATGAGCAGTTCTTC.

The table lists this clone with a few counts. The genes are TRBV30 and TRBJ1-3; tentative D call: TRBD1 (5 bases). CDR1 GTSNPN and CDR2 SVGIG come from the germline V gene (reference sequence). The germline V and J ends were trimmed by 1 base and 15 bases, with 13 bases remaining between them. The length of the CDR3 is 11 residues. The CDR3 DNA is TGTGCCTGGAGTGAGCAGACAGCTGAATATTTT. Its protein product is CAWSEQTAEYF.

V gene TRBV4-1 combines with J gene TRBJ2-7; D is unclear. Trimming removed 1 base from V and 6 bases from J, with 19 bases in between. The CDR3 extends over 16 amino acids. Germline CDR1 reads MGHRA; CDR2 reads YSYEKL. CDR3 DNA: TGCGCCAGCAGCCAAGCACATCGTAGCAGCCGGGTCGAGCAGTACTTC. Translating gives CASSQAHRSSRVEQYF.

The V and J genes are TRBV7-9 and TRBJ2-2, with no clear D. Germline CDR1 SEHNR, CDR2 FQNEAQ (reference sequence). The CDR3 consists of 14 residues. Trimming took off 1 base at V and 3 bases at J, with 6 bases between the two ends. In DNA form, the CDR3 reads TGTGCCAGCAGCTTAGATATTGACACCGGGGAGCTGTTTTTT. Amino acid sequence: CASSLDIDTGELFF.

With respect to this clone: A much larger clonotype is one base distant, so this may be a read error. The CDR3 region has the DNA TGTGCCAGCAGCTTAAGACAGGGGTCGAACACCGGGGAGCTGTTTTTT. It yields the protein CASSLRQGSNTGELFF. V usage is TRBV11-1 and J usage is TRBJ2-2; 8 nucleotides match TRBD1. Germline assignment: CDR1 SGHAT and CDR2 FQDESV (reference sequence). This CDR3 comprises 16 residues. V shed 2 bases and J 0 bases; nucleotides not matched to a gene: 2.

V usage is TRBV19 and J usage is TRBJ2-1; D is undetermined. This CDR3 is 16 amino acids long. CDR1 and CDR2 from the germline V gene are LNHDA and SQIVND (reference sequence). V shed 5 bases and J shed 5 bases, with 19 bases lying between them. CDR3 region: CASSPQSGLLHNEQFF. The CDR3 DNA follows: TGTGCCAGTAGTCCTCAATCCGGGCTCCTACACAATGAGCAGTTCTTC.

This clone was observed a single time. J is TRBJ1-3 and V is TRBV30; D not certain. The germline gives CDR1 GTSNPN, CDR2 SVGIG (reference sequence). The CDR3 extends over 14 amino acids. Trimming took 4 bases from V and 1 from J, leaving 11 bases between them. The CDR3 protein is CAWNPRGSGNTIYF. In DNA form, the CDR3 reads TGTGCCTGGAACCCTCGTGGATCTGGAAACACCATATATTTT.

This sequence joins TRBV7-8 and TRBJ2-7, with D possibly TRBD2 on 5 matching bases. V dropped 2 bases and J dropped 0 bases, with 14 bases sitting between them. CDR1 SGHVS and CDR2 FQNEAQ come from the germline V gene. The CDR3 loop spans 16 amino acids. In DNA form, the CDR3 reads TGTGCCAGCAGCTTATCGTGGACGGGGAGCTCCTACGAGCAGTACTTC. It encodes CASSLSWTGSSYEQYF.

The CDR3 region is CASSSSGVNGYTF. DNA of the CDR3: TGTGCCAGCAGCAGTTCGGGGGTTAATGGCTACACCTTC. This chain connects TRBV7-6 to TRBJ1-2; TRBD1 is a possible D gene (5 bases). The V end was cut by 5 bases, the J end by 6 bases, with 13 bases between. The CDR3 has 13 amino acids. CDR1 is SGHVS and CDR2 is FNYEAQ in the germline V gene.

V gene TRBV29-1 combines with J gene TRBJ2-7; tentatively, D is TRBD1 (6 bases). The CDR3 loop spans 12 amino acids. Trimming took off 5 bases at V and 2 bases at J, with 10 bases between the two ends. The germline V gene has CDR1 SQVTM and CDR2 ANQGSEA. The CDR3 here is CSVWTVTYEQYF. CDR3 DNA sequence: TGCAGCGTTTGGACAGTAACCTACGAGCAGTACTTC.

The chain combines TRBV6-5 with TRBJ2-1; TRBD2 agrees at 7 bases. Germline trimming cut 10 bases from V and 1 base from J; bases unmatched to any gene: 10. Germline CDR1 and CDR2: MNHEY and SVGAGI. There are 15 residues in the CDR3. CDR3 protein: CATRDVAGSYNEQFF. The CDR3, as DNA: TGTGCCACCCGGGATGTAGCGGGTTCCTACAATGAGCAGTTCTTC.

The V gene is TRBV12-5, the J gene TRBJ2-1; 13 bases map to TRBD2. The J segment lost 1 base and the V segment lost 4 bases, leaving 1 base of the junction unmatched. The CDR3 is 16 residues long. Germline V gives CDR1 LGHNT, CDR2 FRNRAP. The CDR3 sequence: CASGSGLAGSYNEQFF. The CDR3, as DNA: TGTGCTAGTGGTTCGGGACTAGCGGGATCCTACAATGAGCAGTTCTTC.

This clone was seen once. The gene calls are TRBV4-2 and TRBJ2-7; 8 bases map to TRBD2. The length of the CDR3 is 15 residues. Germline V CDR1 and CDR2: LGHNA, YNFKEQ. J lost 0 bases, V lost 0 bases, and 1 base had no gene match. CDR3 DNA: TGTGCCAGCAGCCAAGATCTAGCGGGCTCCTACGAGCAGTACTTC. This translates into CASSQDLAGSYEQYF.

The CDR3 nucleotides are TGTGCCAGCAGCTTAGGGGCTAGCGGAAACTACGAGCAGTACTTC. Translation: CASSLGASGNYEQYF. V usage is TRBV7-2 and J usage is TRBJ2-7; 7 nucleotides line up with TRBD2. The CDR3 has 15 residues. Germline V lookup: CDR1 SGHTA, CDR2 FQGNSA. The V segment lost 1 base and the J segment 3 bases; nucleotides outside the gene matches: 6.

There are a few counts of this clone. The rearrangement joins TRBV7-8 to TRBJ2-7; possible D gene TRBD1, 6 bases. Trimming left V 5 bases short and J 4 bases short, with 15 bases between. The CDR3 extends over 14 amino acids. Germline V gives CDR1 SGHVS, CDR2 FQNEAQ. CDR3 region: CASSRNRDNYEQYF. The CDR3 DNA is TGTGCCAGCAGCCGGAACCGGGACAATTACGAGCAGTACTTC.

A note on this clone: Other DNA sequences in the sample encode the same CDR3. V is TRBV5-1 and J is TRBJ2-1, with 7 bases identical to TRBD2. The V gene's germline CDR1 is SGHRS and CDR2 YFSETQ. J gave up 7 bases and V 2 bases, and 6 bases lay outside the gene matches. The CDR3 is 14 amino acids. The CDR3 reads CASSFAGVYNEQFF. DNA for the CDR3: TGCGCCAGCAGCTTTGCGGGAGTATATAATGAGCAGTTCTTC.

This rearrangement joins TRBV5-1 to TRBJ2-7, with 9 nucleotides matching TRBD2. CDR3 length: 16 amino acids. V lost 1 base to trimming and J lost 6 bases; unmatched junction nucleotides: 11. Germline V gene lookup returns CDR1 SGHRS and CDR2 YFSETQ. CDR3 region: CASSLRSGSGSSEQYF. The CDR3, as DNA: TGCGCCAGCAGCTTGCGTAGCGGGAGCGGGTCGTCCGAGCAGTACTTC.

The rearrangement uses TRBV7-2 and TRBJ1-5; 7 bases are a match to TRBD1. This CDR3 is 15 amino acids long. The germline CDR1 and CDR2 sequences are SGHTA and FQGNSA. V was pared by 5 bases and J by 4 bases, with 8 bases of the junction left unmatched. CDR3 loop: CASSPRTGSNQPQHF. In DNA form, the CDR3 reads TGTGCCAGCAGCCCTAGGACAGGATCAAATCAGCCCCAGCATTTT.